This T cell receptor (beta chain) was observed in a study of blood T cell repertoires in COVID-19. Study-wide background: Nucleic acid was either cDNA or gDNA, and it came from T cells, B-cell-depleted T cells, or PBMCs.

The CDR3 is made up of 13 amino acids. Germline lookup yields CDR1 DFQATT and CDR2 SNEGSKA (reference sequence). V lost 3 bases to trimming and J lost 2 bases, with 10 bases between them. TCRdb's table, derived via immunoSEQ multiplex PCR, lists solely in-frame clones and lacks some. The sample lists about 210,000 clones; around nine tenths were seen once. V gene TRBV20-1 combines with J gene TRBJ2-5; D not resolved. Sequenced sample: peripheral blood. The clonotype originates from a middle-aged woman with acute or convalescent COVID-19. The CDR3 loop is CSASPAAQETQYF. The CDR3 DNA reads as TGCAGTGCTAGTCCGGCGGCTCAAGAGACCCAGTACTTC.